Here is one T cell receptor (beta chain) with its context. Its antigen is unidentified. Here immunoSEQ multiplex PCR was the method, and the copy in TCRdb shows in-frame clones only, minus some. Of roughly 140,000 clones detected, around nine tenths appear once; the ten largest clones hold under 4%. The sample comes from a study of T cell responses to AZD1222 COVID-19 vaccine. The length of the CDR3 is 14 residues. Looked up from germline, CDR1 is SEHNR and CDR2 is FQNEAQ (reference sequence). Deletions cut 1 base from V and 3 bases from J, with 10 bases between. Whole-study results and caveats: Donors skewed white British and female; clonal diversity was possibly underestimated. Only six individuals given AZD1222 were seropositive at baseline. Repertoire sampling happened only post peak T cell response. Spike-spanning, vaccine-associated CD4 TCRs were dominant at 160-218 and 743-854.

The receptor was derived from an adult who received the AZD1222 COVID-19 vaccine. Sequenced here: peripheral blood, sampled 28 days after the second AZD1222 dose. The rearrangement joins TRBV7-9 to TRBJ2-7; D is undetermined. CDR3 sequence reads: CASSLEIADYEQYF. Written as DNA, the CDR3 is TGTGCCAGCAGCTTAGAGATAGCCGACTACGAGCAGTACTTC.